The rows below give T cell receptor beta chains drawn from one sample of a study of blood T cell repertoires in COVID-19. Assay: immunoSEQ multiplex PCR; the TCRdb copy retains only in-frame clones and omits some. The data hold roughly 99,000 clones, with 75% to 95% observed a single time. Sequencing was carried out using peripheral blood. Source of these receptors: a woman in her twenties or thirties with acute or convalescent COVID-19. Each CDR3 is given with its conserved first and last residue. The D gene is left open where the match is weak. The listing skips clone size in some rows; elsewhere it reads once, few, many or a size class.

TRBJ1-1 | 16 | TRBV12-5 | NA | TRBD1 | TGTGCTAGTGGTTTGGGGAAAGACAGGGCGGGCGCTGAAGCTTTCTTT | CASGLGKDRAGAEAFF
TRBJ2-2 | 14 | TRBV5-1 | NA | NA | TGCGCCAGCAGCGCACTGAGGAACACCGGGGAGCTGTTTTTT | CASSALRNTGELFF
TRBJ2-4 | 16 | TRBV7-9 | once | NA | TGTGCCAGCAGCTTACGGGTATCCCCCGGTGGAAACATTCAGTACTTC | CASSLRVSPGGNIQYF
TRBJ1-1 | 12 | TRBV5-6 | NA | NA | TGTGCCAGCAGCGTCATGAACACTGAAGCTTTCTTT | CASSVMNTEAFF
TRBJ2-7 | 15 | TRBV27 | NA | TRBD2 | TGTGCCAGCAGAACCGGGACTAGCGGTTTTTACGAGCAGTACTTC | CASRTGTSGFYEQYF
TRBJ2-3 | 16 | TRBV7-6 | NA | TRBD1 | TGTGCCAGCAGCGTACAGGGGGCCTTTAACACAGATACGCAGTATTTT | CASSVQGAFNTDTQYF
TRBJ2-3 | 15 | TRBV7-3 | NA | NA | TGTGCCAGCAGCTTAGGGGCTAGATCCACAGATACGCAGTATTTT | CASSLGARSTDTQYF
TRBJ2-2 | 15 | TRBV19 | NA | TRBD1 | TGTGCCAGTAGTACACGGACAGGGGCGGACGGGGAGCTGTTTTTT | CASSTRTGADGELFF
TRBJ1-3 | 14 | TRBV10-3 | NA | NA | TGTGCCATCAGTCCCTCGGGAGATGGAAACACCATATATTTT | CAISPSGDGNTIYF
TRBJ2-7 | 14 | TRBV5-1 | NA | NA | TGCGCCAGCAGCTTGTGGGCAGGTAGCGACGAGCAGTACTTC | CASSLWAGSDEQYF
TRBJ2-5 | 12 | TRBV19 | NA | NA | TGTGCCAGTAGTTTCCTCTCAGAGACCCAGTACTTC | CASSFLSETQYF
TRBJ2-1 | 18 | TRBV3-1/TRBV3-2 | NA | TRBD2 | TGTGCCAGCAGCCAAGAAAGGTTAAGCGGGAGAAGGCACAATGAGCAGTTCTTC | CASSQERLSGRRHNEQFF
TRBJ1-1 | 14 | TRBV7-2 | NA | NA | TGTGCCAGCAGCTTAGAAGGGGCAAGGACTGAAGCTTTCTTT | CASSLEGARTEAFF
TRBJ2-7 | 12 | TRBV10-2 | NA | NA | TGCGCCAGCAGTCTAACGATGTACGAGCAGTACTTC | CASSLTMYEQYF
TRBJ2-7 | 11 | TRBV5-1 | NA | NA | TGCGCCAGCACCTCTAACTACGAGCAGTACTTC | CASTSNYEQYF
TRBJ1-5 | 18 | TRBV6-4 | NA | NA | TGTGCCAGCAGTAACCCGGCTGAGGGCCAATATAGCAATCAGCCCCAGCATTTT | CASSNPAEGQYSNQPQHF
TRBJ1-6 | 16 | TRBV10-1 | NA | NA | TGCGCCAGCAGCACCGACATTCCCACCGATAATTCACCCCTCCACTTT | CASSTDIPTDNSPLHF
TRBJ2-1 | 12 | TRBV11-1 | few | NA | TGTGCCAGCAGCTCAGACATCGGTGAGCAGTTCTTC | CASSSDIGEQFF
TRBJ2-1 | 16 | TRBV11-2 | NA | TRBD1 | TGTGCCAGCAGCCTCTCGACAGGGCTAAAGCTGAATGAGCAGTTCTTC | CASSLSTGLKLNEQFF
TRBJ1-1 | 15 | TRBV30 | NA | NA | TGTGCCTGGAGTGTACTCCGACAGATGAACACTGAAGCTTTCTTT | CAWSVLRQMNTEAFF
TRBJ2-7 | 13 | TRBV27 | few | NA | TGTGCCAGCAGTTTTGGGACTCTAGGCGAGCAGTACTTC | CASSFGTLGEQYF
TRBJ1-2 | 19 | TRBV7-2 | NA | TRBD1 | TGTGCCAGCAGCCAGCAACGTGTTGGCAGGGGGCGTCCTAACTATGGCTACACCTTC | CASSQQRVGRGRPNYGYTF
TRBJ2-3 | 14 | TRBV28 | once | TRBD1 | TGTGCCAGCAGTACCAGACAGGGGACAGATACGCAGTATTTT | CASSTRQGTDTQYF
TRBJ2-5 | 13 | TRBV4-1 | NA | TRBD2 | TGCGCCAGCAGCCGGCTAGCGGGGGAGACCCAGTACTTC | CASSRLAGETQYF
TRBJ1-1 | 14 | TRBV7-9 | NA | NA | TGTGCCAGCAGCTTAGGAGGGTCGAACACTGAAGCTTTCTTT | CASSLGGSNTEAFF
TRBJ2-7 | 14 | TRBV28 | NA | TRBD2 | TGTGCCAGCAGTTTTTGGCGGGGGACCTACGAGCAGTACTTC | CASSFWRGTYEQYF
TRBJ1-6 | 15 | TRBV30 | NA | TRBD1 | TGTGCCTGGAGTGGACAGGGGGAAGGGAATTCACCCCTCCACTTT | CAWSGQGEGNSPLHF
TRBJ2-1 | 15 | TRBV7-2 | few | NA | TGTGCCAGCAGGAGGGGCGGGGGCGCCCACAATGAGCAGTTCTTC | CASRRGGGAHNEQFF
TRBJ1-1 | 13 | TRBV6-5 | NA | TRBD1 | TGTGCCAGCTCCGGGACAGAGAACACTGAAGCTTTCTTT | CASSGTENTEAFF
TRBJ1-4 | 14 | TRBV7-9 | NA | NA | TGTGCCAGCAGCTTAGTATCTCGAGGGGAAAAACTGTTTTTT | CASSLVSRGEKLFF
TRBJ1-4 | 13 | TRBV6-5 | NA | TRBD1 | TGTGCCGGCAGGGGGCTCACTAATGAAAAACTGTTTTTT | CAGRGLTNEKLFF
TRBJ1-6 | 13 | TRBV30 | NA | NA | TGTGCCTGGCGGGACACCTATAATTCACCCCTCCACTTT | CAWRDTYNSPLHF